The rows below give T cell receptor beta chains drawn from one sample of a study of T cell changes during pregnancy in multiple sclerosis. The repertoire was sequenced with immunoSEQ multiplex PCR; TCRdb's copy has only in-frame clones and lacks some. This table holds more than 55,000 clones, roughly 90% found once. This specimen consisted of peripheral blood, obtained after pregnancy. The source of these receptors is a female donor with multiple sclerosis, enrolled in a pregnancy study. Each CDR3 is given with its conserved first and last residue. Each record gives: V gene, clone size, J gene, CDR3 protein. Size values are once, few and many counts, or a class for expanded clones, and some rows have none.

v_gene: TRBV2
abundance: NA
j_gene: TRBJ2-7
CDR3aa: CASNGQVKGYEQYF

v_gene: TRBV15
abundance: once
j_gene: TRBJ1-3
CDR3aa: CATSRGTGTGNTIYF

v_gene: TRBV5-1
abundance: NA
j_gene: TRBJ1-2
CDR3aa: CASSGDSYGYTF

v_gene: TRBV7-9
abundance: NA
j_gene: TRBJ1-4
CDR3aa: CASSPGQLNEKLFF

v_gene: TRBV6-6
abundance: NA
j_gene: TRBJ2-4
CDR3aa: CASSRPGLATKNIQYF

v_gene: TRBV5-4
abundance: NA
j_gene: TRBJ1-2
CDR3aa: CASSLQDGYGYTF

v_gene: TRBV6-6
abundance: NA
j_gene: TRBJ1-2
CDR3aa: CASRSLDREDGYTF

v_gene: TRBV18
abundance: NA
j_gene: TRBJ2-2
CDR3aa: CASSPPGQGNTGELFF

v_gene: TRBV7-7
abundance: NA
j_gene: TRBJ2-5
CDR3aa: CASSLGLAGLQETQYF

v_gene: TRBV6-5
abundance: NA
j_gene: TRBJ1-2
CDR3aa: CASSPYNRGVVGYTF

v_gene: TRBV10-2
abundance: NA
j_gene: TRBJ1-6
CDR3aa: CASRGQGFISPLHF

v_gene: TRBV7-2
abundance: NA
j_gene: TRBJ2-7
CDR3aa: CASSRTTLAVYEQYF

v_gene: TRBV5-4
abundance: NA
j_gene: TRBJ2-7
CDR3aa: CASSLGTASSYEQYF

v_gene: TRBV5-8
abundance: few
j_gene: TRBJ2-3
CDR3aa: CASSLLGPGEDTQYF

v_gene: TRBV28
abundance: once
j_gene: TRBJ1-5
CDR3aa: CASRKTGGSNQPQHF

v_gene: TRBV4-3
abundance: NA
j_gene: TRBJ1-1
CDR3aa: CASSQGGGRPTEAFF

v_gene: TRBV7-9
abundance: NA
j_gene: TRBJ2-7
CDR3aa: CASSRVGFGSYEQYF

v_gene: TRBV2
abundance: few
j_gene: TRBJ2-1
CDR3aa: CASSEDTGDNEQFF

v_gene: TRBV5-6
abundance: once
j_gene: TRBJ1-6
CDR3aa: CASSLRGLSGSSPLHF

v_gene: TRBV7-2
abundance: NA
j_gene: TRBJ2-3
CDR3aa: CASSLKRSSTDTQYF

v_gene: TRBV7-9
abundance: NA
j_gene: TRBJ1-1
CDR3aa: CASSSPGQGITEAFF

v_gene: TRBV7-9
abundance: NA
j_gene: TRBJ2-7
CDR3aa: CASSFGGSHEQYF

v_gene: TRBV30
abundance: NA
j_gene: TRBJ1-5
CDR3aa: CAWSTGTGGLQPQHF

v_gene: TRBV4-1
abundance: once
j_gene: TRBJ1-4
CDR3aa: CASSQGNPASEKLFF

v_gene: TRBV19
abundance: NA
j_gene: TRBJ1-2
CDR3aa: CASSMTASNYGYTF

v_gene: TRBV7-9
abundance: NA
j_gene: TRBJ2-1
CDR3aa: CASRRDRVGFNEQFF

v_gene: TRBV2
abundance: NA
j_gene: TRBJ2-7
CDR3aa: CASSEDGTGFEQYF

v_gene: TRBV6-4
abundance: NA
j_gene: TRBJ2-1
CDR3aa: CASSDSSASDEQFF

v_gene: TRBV5-1
abundance: once
j_gene: TRBJ2-5
CDR3aa: CASSLNPGVIQETQYF

v_gene: TRBV4-2
abundance: once
j_gene: TRBJ1-2
CDR3aa: CASSQKTGADIYGYTF

v_gene: TRBV7-3
abundance: NA
j_gene: TRBJ2-3
CDR3aa: CASSPGLPTDTQYF

v_gene: TRBV5-1
abundance: once
j_gene: TRBJ1-5
CDR3aa: CASSTGVDQPQHF

v_gene: TRBV5-1
abundance: few
j_gene: TRBJ2-6
CDR3aa: CASSLVVSGANVLTF